The rows below give T cell receptor beta chains drawn from one sample of a study of T cell responses to AZD1222 COVID-19 vaccine. Clones were read by immunoSEQ multiplex PCR, and TCRdb kept only the in-frame ones, dropping some. In the table there are some 100,000 clones, approximately 87% of which are singletons. The material was peripheral blood, obtained on day 0 of AZD1222 vaccination. Source of these receptors: an adult in good health. Each CDR3 is given with its conserved first and last residue. A D gene is named only where the DNA matches it firmly. Expanded clones are given a class, and other clones once, few, many or no size at all.

TRBJ1-2,.,.,TRBV19,TGTGCCAGTAGTATCGGGGACTGGACAGCGACAATGAGAGGCTACACCTTC,CASSIGDWTATMRGYTF
TRBJ1-1,.,.,TRBV7-2,TGTGCCAGCAGCCTCTTTTTGGAGAACACTGAAGCTTTCTTT,CASSLFLENTEAFF
TRBJ1-2,.,.,TRBV29-1,TGCAGCGTTGGCAGGGCCTACTATGGCTACACCTTC,CSVGRAYYGYTF
TRBJ2-2,TRBD1,.,TRBV7-2,TGTGCCAGCAGCCATAGACAGGGCGCGAGGTCCGGGGAGCTGTTTTTT,CASSHRQGARSGELFF
TRBJ2-7,.,.,TRBV9,TGTGCCAGCAGCCCCGGGGGACACCTCTACGAGCAGTACTTC,CASSPGGHLYEQYF
TRBJ2-1,TRBD2,.,TRBV18,TGTGCCAGCTCACTGACTAGCGGGGGGACCGCCCCAAGGGGGGAGCAGTTCTTC,CASSLTSGGTAPRGEQFF
TRBJ1-2,.,.,TRBV18,TGTGCCAGCTCCCAGGCACAGACGATCAATGGCTACACCTTC,CASSQAQTINGYTF
TRBJ2-1,.,.,TRBV4-2,TGTGCCAGCAGCCAAGTTACTAGGGCCAATGAGCAGTTCTTC,CASSQVTRANEQFF
TRBJ1-1,TRBD1,.,TRBV7-9,TGTGCCAGCAGCAAACGGGACAGGGGGCGCGGAAACACTGAAGCTTTCTTT,CASSKRDRGRGNTEAFF
TRBJ1-1,TRBD1,.,TRBV7-2,TGTGCCAGCAGCTTAGAATCAGGGGGCTCGGCGTGGGGCACTGAAGCTTTCTTT,CASSLESGGSAWGTEAFF
TRBJ1-4,.,.,TRBV7-9,TGTGCCAGCAAGGGGGGGCAGGAAAAACTGTTTTTT,CASKGGQEKLFF
TRBJ2-7,.,.,TRBV3-1/TRBV3-2,TGTGCCAGCAGGCTACAGGGAAACGAGCAGTACTTC,CASRLQGNEQYF
TRBJ1-1,TRBD1,.,TRBV19,TGTGCCAGTAGTTCCCGGACAGGGGATTATGAAGCTTTCTTT,CASSSRTGDYEAFF
TRBJ1-4,.,.,TRBV6-6,TGTGCCAGCAGTTACCTCACCTCTAATGAAAAACTGTTTTTT,CASSYLTSNEKLFF
TRBJ2-6,TRBD2,.,TRBV7-2,TGTGCCAGCAGCTTAGGGCCTAGCGGGGGGATCTCTGGGGCCAACGTCCTGACTTTC,CASSLGPSGGISGANVLTF
TRBJ1-2,TRBD1,.,TRBV3-1/TRBV3-2,TGTGCCAGCAGCCAAAGGGACAGTAACTATGGCTACACCTTC,CASSQRDSNYGYTF
TRBJ2-7,TRBD2,few,TRBV6-5,TGTGCCAGCAGGAGACTAGCGGGAGCCCACGAGCAGTACTTC,CASRRLAGAHEQYF
TRBJ2-2,.,once,TRBV5-1,TGCGCCAGCAGCCCGAACACCGGGGAGCTGTTTTTT,CASSPNTGELFF
TRBJ1-2,.,.,TRBV24-1,TGTGCCACCAGTGATTTTCAAATCGGGACGGGCAACTATGGCTACACCTTC,CATSDFQIGTGNYGYTF
TRBJ1-1,.,.,TRBV19,TGTGCCAGTAGTATAAGCCCAGGATTAATGAACACTGAAGCTTTCTTT,CASSISPGLMNTEAFF
TRBJ2-1,.,.,TRBV7-3,TGTGCCAGCAGCCTAACTAGGGGGAGGGATGAGCAGTTCTTC,CASSLTRGRDEQFF
TRBJ2-5,.,.,TRBV5-1,TGCGCCAGCAGCTTGGCGTTTGCAGAGACCCAGTACTTC,CASSLAFAETQYF
TRBJ2-2,TRBD1,.,TRBV7-2,TGTGCCAGCAGCCTAAATAGGGGGCCCGGGGAGCTGTTTTTT,CASSLNRGPGELFF
TRBJ1-5,.,.,TRBV7-2,TGTGCCAGCAGCTTAGAACTGAGCAATCAGCCCCAGCATTTT,CASSLELSNQPQHF
TRBJ1-2,.,.,TRBV9,TGTGCCAGCAGCCGACGGACTCTTGATGGCTACACCTTC,CASSRRTLDGYTF
TRBJ1-1,.,.,TRBV6-5,TGTGCCAGCAGTTACACCAATGTCAGGCCCCACTTTTTT,CASSYTNVRPHFF
TRBJ1-4,.,.,TRBV4-1,TGCGCCAGCAGCCCGGACATTCTTAGGGAAAAACTGTTTTTT,CASSPDILREKLFF
TRBJ1-2,TRBD1,.,TRBV27,TGTGCCAGCAGGAAACAGGGGTTTTCCTATGGCTACACCTTC,CASRKQGFSYGYTF
TRBJ1-2,.,few,TRBV28,TGTGCCAGCAGTTTACGCAGGAGTTATGGCTACACCTTC,CASSLRRSYGYTF
TRBJ1-2,.,.,TRBV9,TGTGCCAGCAGCGTAGGCCTCGGCGAGCCAGGGGCGGAGGGCTACACCTTC,CASSVGLGEPGAEGYTF
TRBJ1-2,.,.,TRBV29-1,TGCAGCGTAGACCCCGCCAGGGCAGGCAATGGCTACACCTTC,CSVDPARAGNGYTF
TRBJ1-1,.,once,TRBV19,TGTGCCAGTAGTCGGGGTTCGTGGGGCACTGAAGCTTTCTTT,CASSRGSWGTEAFF
TRBJ2-1,TRBD1,.,TRBV7-2,TGTGCCAGCAGCTCCGGCGGGACAGGGTACAATGAGCAGTTCTTC,CASSSGGTGYNEQFF
TRBJ2-1,.,.,TRBV11-3,TGTGCCAGCAGCTTAGTGGGGAGGTACAATGAGCAGTTCTTC,CASSLVGRYNEQFF
TRBJ1-2,.,.,TRBV4-3,TGCGCCAGCAGCCAAGTTGGCGGCGGGAACTATGGCTACACCTTC,CASSQVGGGNYGYTF
TRBJ1-1,.,.,TRBV29-1,TGCAGCGTTGCAGTTGCAGGAGGAGGGGACACTGAAGCTTTCTTT,CSVAVAGGGDTEAFF
TRBJ1-5,TRBD1,.,TRBV19,TGTGCCAGTAGTGGGGGGACAGGAGGCAATCAGCCCCAGCATTTT,CASSGGTGGNQPQHF
TRBJ1-3,.,.,TRBV5-1,TGCGCCAGCAGACAGGACAGAGGAAACACCATATATTTT,CASRQDRGNTIYF
TRBJ1-2,TRBD1,.,TRBV28,TGTGCCAGCAGGGGGACAGAGCCTAACTATGGCTACACCTTC,CASRGTEPNYGYTF
TRBJ2-3,.,.,TRBV30,TGTGCCTGGACAGCAGGGTTGGGGGTGGATACGCAGTATTTT,CAWTAGLGVDTQYF
TRBJ1-4,.,.,TRBV5-6,TGTGCCAGCAGCCCACGGAGAATCGAAAAACTGTTTTTT,CASSPRRIEKLFF
TRBJ1-4,.,.,TRBV6-2/TRBV6-3,TGTGCCAGCAGTTCGGTCGAAAAACTGTTTTTT,CASSSVEKLFF
TRBJ2-7,.,.,TRBV6-5,TGTGCCAGCAGCCCCGAGGGCTCCTACGAGCAGTACTTC,CASSPEGSYEQYF
TRBJ2-1,.,.,TRBV11-2,TGTGCCAGCAGCTCCCTAGTACGGCAGTTCTTC,CASSSLVRQFF
TRBJ2-7,.,.,TRBV28,TGTGCCAGCAGTTGGTTAGCAAGGCAGTACTTC,CASSWLARQYF
TRBJ1-6,.,.,TRBV6-2/TRBV6-3,TGTGCCAGCAGTTACTCCCCGAGGGTGAATTCACCCCTCCACTTT,CASSYSPRVNSPLHF
TRBJ2-7,.,.,TRBV9,TGTGCCAGCAGCGTAGTAGGGGATGGCGAGCAGTACTTC,CASSVVGDGEQYF
TRBJ2-1,.,.,TRBV4-1,TGCGCCAGCAGCCATCAAGTGATCCGAAGCTCCTACAATGAGCAGTTCTTC,CASSHQVIRSSYNEQFF
TRBJ2-1,.,.,TRBV29-1,TGCAGCGTTGGTCGCCCGAACAATGAGCAGTTCTTC,CSVGRPNNEQFF
TRBJ2-6,.,.,TRBV7-6,TGTGCCAGCAGCTTAGTGTCCAGCTCTGGGGCCAACGTCCTGACTTTC,CASSLVSSSGANVLTF
TRBJ1-1,TRBD1,.,TRBV6-5,TGTGCCAGCACTACAGGGGCGGGCACTGAAGCTTTCTTT,CASTTGAGTEAFF
TRBJ1-4,TRBD1,.,TRBV7-7,TGTGCCAGCAGCGCACAGGGGGGACTTGAAAAACTGTTTTTT,CASSAQGGLEKLFF
TRBJ2-5,.,.,TRBV5-1,TGCGCCAGCAGCTTGGTTTCCGGGGGAGAAGAGACCCAGTACTTC,CASSLVSGGEETQYF
TRBJ1-5,.,.,TRBV19,TGTGCCAGTAGTTTACAGGTTCGGAATCAGCCCCAGCATTTT,CASSLQVRNQPQHF